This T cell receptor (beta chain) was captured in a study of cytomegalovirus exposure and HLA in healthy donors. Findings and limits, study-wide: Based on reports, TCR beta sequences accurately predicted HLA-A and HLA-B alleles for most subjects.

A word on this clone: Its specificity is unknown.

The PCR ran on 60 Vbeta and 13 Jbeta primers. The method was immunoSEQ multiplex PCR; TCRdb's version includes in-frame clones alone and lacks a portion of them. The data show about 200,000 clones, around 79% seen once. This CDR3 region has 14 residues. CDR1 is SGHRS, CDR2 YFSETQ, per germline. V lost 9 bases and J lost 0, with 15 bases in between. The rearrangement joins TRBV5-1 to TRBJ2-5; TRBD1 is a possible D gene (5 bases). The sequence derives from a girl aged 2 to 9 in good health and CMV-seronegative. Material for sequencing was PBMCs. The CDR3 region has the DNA TGCGCCACAGCCATCGACAGCAACCAAGAGACCCAGTACTTC. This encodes CATAIDSNQETQYF.